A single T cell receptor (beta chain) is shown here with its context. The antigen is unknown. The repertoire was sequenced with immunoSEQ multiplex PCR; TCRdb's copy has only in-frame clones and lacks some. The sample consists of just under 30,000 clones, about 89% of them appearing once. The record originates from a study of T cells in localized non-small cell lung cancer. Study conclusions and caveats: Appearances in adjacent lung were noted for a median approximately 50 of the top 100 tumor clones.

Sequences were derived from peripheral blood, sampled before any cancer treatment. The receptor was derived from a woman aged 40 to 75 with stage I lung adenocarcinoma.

The CDR3 sequence is CASSLTGGEQYF. CDR3 nucleotide sequence: TGTGCCAGCAGCTTGACAGGGGGCGAGCAGTACTTC. V gene TRBV7-9 combines with J gene TRBJ2-7, with 9 bases aligning to TRBD1. Losses at the gene ends were 3 bases for V and 6 bases for J; bases not matched to a gene: 0. Per the germline V gene, CDR1 is SEHNR and CDR2 is FQNEAQ (reference sequence). CDR3 length: 12 amino acids. The entire variable domain, with the rest obtained from reference TRBV7-9 and TRBJ2-7, is as follows: DTGVSQNPRHKITKRGQNVTFRCDPISEHNRLYWYRQTLGQGPEFLTYFQNEAQLEKSRLLSDRFSAERPKGSFSTLEIQRTEQGDSAMYLCASSLTGGEQYFGPGTRLTVT.